The sequence of this T cell receptor beta chain was determined in a study of response to subunit inactivated influenza vaccine. Study-wide results and limits: Each seasonal influenza vaccination recruits few new T cells, the authors suggested.

This clonotype occurred a few times. No antigen is known for it. Trimming stripped 2 bases from V and 7 bases from J, with 14 bases between. Germline V lookup: CDR1 DFQATT, CDR2 SNEGSKA (reference sequence). The CDR3 is 13 amino acids. TCRdb reanalysed the RT-PCR reads using MiXCR and keeps one entry per CDR3 protein. The repertoire consists of over 150,000 distinct CDR3 sequences, with around a tenth occurring once and the leading ten covering about a third. This sequence joins TRBV20-1 and TRBJ2-5; possibly TRBD2 for D (6 bases). The clonotype was recovered from a man aged 50 to 69 who received an inactivated influenza vaccine. The source material was CD8+ T cells sorted from PBMCs, sampled around 25 months after vaccination. The CDR3 coding sequence is TGCAGTGCTAGAATCGGGGACTTGGGGACCCAGTACTTC. Amino acid sequence: CSARIGDLGTQYF.